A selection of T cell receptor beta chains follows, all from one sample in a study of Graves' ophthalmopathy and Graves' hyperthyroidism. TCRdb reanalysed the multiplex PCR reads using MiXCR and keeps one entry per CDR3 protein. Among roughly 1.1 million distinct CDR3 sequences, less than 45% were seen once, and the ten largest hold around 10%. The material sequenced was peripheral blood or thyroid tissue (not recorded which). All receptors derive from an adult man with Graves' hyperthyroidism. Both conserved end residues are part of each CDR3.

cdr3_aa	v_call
CASSKTGVNEKLFF	TRBV6-5
CASSLGTGDEAFF	TRBV5-1
CSAGTYRNYEQYF	TRBV20-1
CASSFVQSTQETQYF	TRBV5-1
CASSLPGTSGRASGANVLTF	TRBV7-3
CASSSPSEQYF	TRBV5-5
CASSYSLWGDTGELFF	TRBV25-1
CASSQAIPTKGGGYEQYF	TRBV7-6
CASSRRDSYGYTF	TRBV7-9
CASSMNRDRAANYGYTF	TRBV19
CSVVRGGGTQYF	TRBV29-1
CATGVYLSNQPQHF	TRBV15
CSVADGYTF	TRBV29-1
CASSLENRGYEKLFF	TRBV5-1
CASSLIHSSETQYF	TRBV7-9
CATSASDTGELFF	TRBV24-1
CARVPGKPSRRYF	TRBV11-1
CSARSGTESSYEQYF	TRBV20-1
CASNLVVDTGELFF	TRBV6-2/TRBV6-3
CASSRPINYGYTF	TRBV28
CSVEQGFYGYTF	TRBV29-1
CASSRGSPDAEAFF	TRBV4-3
CASSLALGGQSYEQYF	TRBV7-8
CASSESSGSGANVLTF	TRBV6-1
CASSPTSGSYEQYF	TRBV11-2
CASSLPTGTSGGYEQYF	TRBV7-9
CASSDSGQGSYEQYF	TRBV10-2